A selection of T cell receptor beta chains follows, all from one sample in a study of T cell responses to AZD1222 COVID-19 vaccine. Clones were read by immunoSEQ multiplex PCR, and TCRdb kept only the in-frame ones, dropping some. The data show about 8,000 clones, with roughly 90% seen just once and under 8% held by the top ten. The sample was peripheral blood, taken 28 days after the second AZD1222 dose. The source of these receptors is an adult who received the AZD1222 COVID-19 vaccine. CDR3s include the opening cysteine and the closing phenylalanine or tryptophan. A D gene is named only where the DNA matches it firmly. Part of the rows lack a size; the others show once, few, many or a class for expanded clones.

>NA|TRBV19|NA|TRBJ1-1
CASSILASTAAEAFF
TGTGCCAGTAGTATCCTCGCCTCCACGGCCGCTGAAGCTTTCTTT
>NA|TRBV7-9|NA|TRBJ2-5
CASSPSRVGQETQYF
TGTGCCAGCAGCCCGTCTCGGGTTGGCCAAGAGACCCAGTACTTC
>once|TRBV4-3|TRBD2|TRBJ2-7
CASSQVVRGAGSYEQYF
TGCGCCAGCAGCCAAGTAGTGCGGGGGGCTGGCTCCTACGAGCAGTACTTC
>NA|TRBV19|NA|TRBJ2-7
CASSGASAQSYEQYF
TGTGCCAGTAGTGGAGCTAGCGCACAATCCTACGAGCAGTACTTC
>NA|TRBV20-1|NA|TRBJ1-5
CSASSGGQPQHF
TGCAGTGCTAGTAGTGGGGGTCAGCCCCAGCATTTT
>NA|TRBV7-9|TRBD2|TRBJ2-1
CASSFPAGGESYNEQFF
TGTGCCAGCAGCTTTCCGGCGGGAGGGGAGTCCTACAATGAGCAGTTCTTC
>NA|TRBV5-6|NA|TRBJ2-7
CASSSLTLETYEQYF
TGTGCCAGCAGCTCCCTGACACTGGAGACCTACGAGCAGTACTTC
>NA|TRBV6-2/TRBV6-3|NA|TRBJ2-7
CASSYLGNSYEQYF
TGTGCCAGCAGTTACTTGGGGAACTCCTACGAGCAGTACTTC
>few|TRBV5-4|NA|TRBJ2-2
CASSLAYGGNTNTGELFF
TGTGCCAGCAGCTTGGCCTATGGGGGAAACACGAACACCGGGGAGCTGTTTTTT
>once|TRBV6-4|NA|TRBJ1-1
CASSDSLNTEAFF
TGTGCCAGCAGTGATTCGTTGAACACTGAAGCTTTCTTT
>NA|TRBV14|NA|TRBJ2-1
CASSHTSVARQFF
TGTGCCAGCAGCCACACTTCTGTTGCTCGGCAGTTCTTC
>few|TRBV24-1|NA|TRBJ2-2
CATSVAANTGELFF
TGTGCCACCAGTGTGGCAGCGAACACCGGGGAGCTGTTTTTT
>once|TRBV24-1|NA|TRBJ1-2
CATSETAIGGYTF
TGTGCCACCAGTGAGACCGCCATAGGGGGCTACACCTTC
>NA|TRBV6-6|NA|TRBJ2-5
CASSYGETQYF
TGTGCCAGCAGTTACGGGGAGACCCAGTACTTC
>NA|TRBV7-2|NA|TRBJ1-1
CASSFPGNTEAFF
TGTGCCAGCAGCTTCCCGGGGAACACTGAAGCTTTCTTT
>NA|TRBV7-2|TRBD1|TRBJ1-1
CASSFWGQRNTEAFF
TGTGCCAGCAGCTTTTGGGGACAGCGGAACACTGAAGCTTTCTTT
>NA|TRBV19|TRBD2|TRBJ2-7
CASSIAPMERGTYEQYF
TGTGCCAGTAGTATAGCCCCCATGGAGCGGGGGACCTACGAGCAGTACTTC
>NA|TRBV2|TRBD2|TRBJ2-1
CASSRTSGRGEQFF
TGTGCCAGCAGTAGGACTAGCGGGAGGGGTGAGCAGTTCTTC
>NA|TRBV28|TRBD1|TRBJ1-6
CASSLGDRVNSPLHF
TGTGCCAGCAGTTTGGGTGACAGGGTGAATTCACCCCTCCACTTT
>NA|TRBV19|NA|TRBJ1-5
CASRLGLLNQPQHF
TGTGCCAGTAGGCTGGGACTGCTAAATCAGCCCCAGCATTTT
>once|TRBV3-1/TRBV3-2|NA|TRBJ1-5
CASNQGGGNQPQHF
TGTGCCAGCAACCAGGGAGGCGGCAATCAGCCCCAGCATTTT
>NA|TRBV24-1|TRBD1|TRBJ2-2
CATSDPGQGGAGELFF
TGTGCCACCAGTGACCCAGGACAGGGTGGGGCCGGGGAGCTGTTTTTT
>NA|TRBV5-1|NA|TRBJ2-3
CASSQTGDTQYF
TGCGCCAGCAGCCAGACTGGGGATACGCAGTATTTT